What follows describes a single T cell receptor (beta chain). Its cognate antigen has yet to be identified. Base qualities are not provided; no much larger clone lies one nucleotide away. The source of the sample is a study of cytomegalovirus exposure and HLA in healthy donors (dated by TCRdb to about 2017). A note on the overall study: In an earlier analysis of about 560 of the donors, about 270 Gb of sequence data and some 100 million unique TCR beta sequences from some 170 million T cells were reported. Class I and class II HLA loci were covered by the typing at four-digit resolution. The study used immunosequencing to profile the T cell repertoires of several hundred subjects and linked those repertoires to cytomegalovirus serostatus. A later analysis re-examined previously published TCR beta repertoires from more than 650 donors and added high-resolution HLA genotyping to investigate patterns of TCR occurrence. Roughly 300 gigabases of sequencing data and 70 million to 85 million unique TCR sequences were included in an early release covering 500 to 750 HLA-typed donors. In a later genetic analysis, genome-wide SNP genotypes for about 55% of the roughly 700 donors were used, and that subset was treated as a discovery cohort. The study aimed to test whether cataloging public T cell receptors could reveal signatures of past pathogen exposure. The genetic ancestry cluster associated with self-reported Caucasian donors included over 80% of the 300 to 400 genotyped donors. In addition to the first cohort of around 670 subjects, a separate validation cohort of some 120 different subjects was used. On average, around 240,000 unique TCR beta nucleotide sequences were sequenced per donor among 350 to 400 genotyped donors of the cohort, with 15% to 20% of those sequences being non-productive. Every repertoire in the discovery cohort had been generated on one and the same sequencing platform. High-throughput TCR immunosequencing, statistical association of individual TCRs with disease status, and machine learning were combined to predict cytomegalovirus infection status. An earlier analysis of around 580 of the donors used high-throughput TCR beta sequencing to judge whether each TCR beta V gene segment behaved as functional or pseudogenic. Roughly five DR-DQ haplotypes were treated as single units for association and clustering because of strong linkage in the cohort. Alongside the repertoire data, information on donor age, sex, ethnicity and CMV serostatus was compiled. The later analysis used no new phenotypic data to find candidate immune exposures, relying instead on TCR beta sequences and their occurrence across donors. Typing coverage varied by locus: about 620-630 donors for A, B, C, DRB1 and DQB1; approximately 500 for DQA1; over 600 for DPA1; more than 450 for DPB1. General study outcomes and caveats: In a later analysis, several top co-occurrence clusters were reported to appear linked to parvovirus B19, influenza, CMV and Epstein-Barr virus. An earlier analysis of 450 to 750 of the donors showed that most TCR beta V segments appeared in productive rearrangements either about 90% or about 30% of the time, which broadly matched IMGT annotations. Because counts were too low, fewer than 20 rarely observed V segments, including chromosome 9 orphons, were excluded from the earlier analysis of a few hundred of the donors. It was suggested by the authors that the approach could potentially be generalized to other disease states and immunological phenotypes. A further reported finding was that TCR beta sequences accurately predicted the HLA-A and HLA-B alleles for most subjects in the first cohort. In a later analysis, HLA-associated TCR beta chains showed more clonal expansion and lower generation probabilities than non-associated chains that were equally common. In a later genetic analysis, fewer N-insertions in productive TCRs were reported among donors in an Asian-associated ancestry cluster than the approximately 670-donor mean. In both the original and validation cohorts, the classifier was reported to diagnose cytomegalovirus status with high specificity and sensitivity. A total of around 150 TCR beta chains were listed by the study as associated with cytomegalovirus. The presence/absence analyses assumed that sequencing depth was roughly uniform across donors, and that assumption may not be true. Specific HLA alleles were associated with 15,000 to 20,000 TCR beta sequences at a false discovery rate of 0.05 in a later analysis. A cluster of highly shared sequence variants was judged likely to be a technical artifact of the sequencing pipeline. This cohort had only TCR beta chains sequenced, and the lack of alpha or paired-chain data limited which features could be detected. In a later analysis, TCR association rates were found to vary across HLA loci, with the most associated TCRs seen for DRB1 alleles and the fewest for HLA-C alleles. Assigning TCR associations to individual alleles was difficult when HLA alleles, especially DR and DQ, strongly co-occurred. V-gene and J-gene trimming of TCR beta chains was associated with a missense DCLRE1C variant in a later genetic analysis, and the association was replicated in an independent cohort. Linkage disequilibrium might explain the correlated functional status among segregating V segments, but an unknown experimental factor could not be excluded. For the cohort, immune exposure information was limited to CMV serostatus. Across donors, most TCR sequences were observed very rarely, whereas some public TCRs were present in many individuals. Some IMGT-functional V segments, including TRBV6-2 and TRBV6-3, could not be distinguished by the 87-base-pair reads and were therefore excluded. In vitro tests confirmed that a few of the cytomegalovirus-associated TCR beta chains recognize cytomegalovirus antigens. Because HLA typing was missing for some donors at each locus, association tests included only the typed subset. Most CMV-associated TCR beta chains appeared to be HLA-restricted in a later analysis, and the HLA associations seemed to be driven largely by CMV exposure.

Including cysteine and phenylalanine, the CDR3 has 15 amino acids. The CDR3 DNA has 45 bases and is translated from base 1. CDR1 and CDR2, per the germline V gene (reference sequence), are LNHDA and SQIVND. Trimming removed 4 bases from V and 5 bases from J, leaving 18 bases between the germline ends. In total, 630 or so healthy bone marrow donors made up the cohort. All cohort members were sampled while nominally healthy, although unrecorded immune exposures were likely present. The donor tested CMV seropositive and was one of the 289 seropositive cohort members. Each donor provided a peripheral blood sample, and peripheral blood mononuclear cells were used for TCR beta sequencing. Genomic DNA was extracted from the blood cell samples with the Qiagen DNeasy Blood Extraction Kit. Library method: the immunoSEQ multiplex PCR assay. For the multiplex PCR, a mixture combining 60 forward primers for TCR Vbeta segments and 13 reverse primers for TCR Jbeta segments was used. Amplification of the CDR3 region of rearranged TCR beta genes was performed with a multiplex PCR assay on genomic DNA. The Illumina HiSeq System was used to sequence the amplified TCR beta libraries as 87-base-pair reads. Turning to the authors' computational methods: A later analysis counted tens of millions of unique TCR beta chains across the 640 or so repertoires, and some 12 million of these chains were shared by at least two donors. Raw reads were error-corrected and collapsed into unique sequences by a nearest-neighbor algorithm in which closely related sequences were merged to remove PCR and sequencing errors. To assign V, D and J gene segments, CDR3 sequences were aligned to IMGT reference sequences. For a sequence to be retained, a match of at least six nucleotides to both a V gene segment and a J gene segment was required. A rearrangement was called productive if the CDR3 had no stop codons and remained in frame with V and J, and every other rearrangement was called non-productive. CDR3 was defined according to IMGT convention as the region running from the second conserved V-encoded cysteine to the conserved J-encoded phenylalanine. Sequences without an unambiguous match to a single V gene segment were excluded from the earlier analysis of 450 to 650 of the donors. In an earlier analysis of 587 of the donors, V segments were called functional above 56.7% productive rearrangements and were called segregating when the between-donor standard deviation exceeded 5%. To diagnose cytomegalovirus status from the catalog of TCR beta chain sequences, a statistical classification framework was built. In a later analysis, V and J genes were assigned by comparing TCR nucleotide sequences against IMGT/GENE-DB human TR gene sequences. A later analysis assigned CDR3 sequences and most-parsimonious VDJ recombination scenarios with the TCRdist pipeline. A later analysis defined each TCR beta chain by its CDR3 amino acid sequence plus V-gene family, and excluded reads lacking a unique V-gene family. In a later analysis, 450 to 600 highly shared, low-generation-probability nucleotide sequences were removed to address suspected cross-contamination and a sequencing artifact. In a later analysis, a clonal expansion index for each public chain was calculated from normalized within-repertoire ranks of inferred template counts. In a later analysis, generation probabilities were computed with a VDJ recombination model fitted to out-of-frame rearrangements, and the resulting probabilities were checked against IGoR. A later analysis scored TCR-TCR, TCR-HLA and TCR-CMV co-occurrence with hypergeometric tests, applying a repertoire-size bias correction to TCR pairs. A later analysis estimated false discovery rates by permuting HLA or CMV assignments 20 times. In a later analysis, co-occurring TCRs were grouped using DBSCAN, with TCRdist sequence similarity added in when clustering inside HLA-allele-positive subsets. Repertoires with fewer than 30,000 or more than 120,000 public chains were left out of co-occurrence clustering, as were five repertoires with anomalous nucleotide sharing. The table was pulled from immuneACCESS by TCRdb, which kept in-frame rearrangements only. Such tables lose some clones; where checked, under half of the loss comes from unresolved V genes, and the rest has no known cause. V, J and clone size are taken as reported in that table, and D and trimming were inferred from the DNA itself. This sample holds 110,000 or so clones; 7% to 9.5% were observed only once. The leading ten clones occupy 6% of the sample.

The material sequenced was PBMCs. The V and J segments used are TRBV19 and TRBJ2-7; a tentative D call is TRBD1 (6 bases match). The sequence derives from a woman aged 35 to 49 in good health and CMV-seropositive. CDR3 sequence: CASSTTGNPLNEQYF. The nucleotides are TGTGCCAGTAGTACAACAGGGAACCCTCTCAACGAGCAGTACTTC. Outside the CDR3, residues come from the reference TRBV19 and TRBJ2-7 proteins, so the full variable domain is: DGGITQSPKYLFRKEGQNVTLSCEQNLNHDAMYWYRQDPGQGLRLIYYSQIVNDFQKGDIAEGYSVSREKKESFPLTVTSAQKNPTAFYLCASSTTGNPLNEQYFGPGTRLTVT.